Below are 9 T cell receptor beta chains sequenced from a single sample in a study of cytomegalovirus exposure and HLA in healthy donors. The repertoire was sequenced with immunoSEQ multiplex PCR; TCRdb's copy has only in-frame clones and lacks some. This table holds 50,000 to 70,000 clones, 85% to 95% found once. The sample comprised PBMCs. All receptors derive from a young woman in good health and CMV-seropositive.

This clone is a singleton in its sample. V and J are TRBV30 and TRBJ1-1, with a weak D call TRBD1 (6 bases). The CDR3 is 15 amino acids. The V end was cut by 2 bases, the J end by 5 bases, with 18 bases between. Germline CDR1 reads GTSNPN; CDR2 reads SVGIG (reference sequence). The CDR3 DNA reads TGTGCCTGGAGTCTTCTCCAGGGGATGGGGACTGAAGCTTTCTTT. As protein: CAWSLLQGMGTEAFF. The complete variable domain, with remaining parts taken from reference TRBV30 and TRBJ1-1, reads SQTIHQWPATLVQPVGSPLSLECTVEGTSNPNLYWYRQAAGRGLQLLFYSVGIGQISSEVPQNLSASRPQDRQFILSSKKLLLSDSGFYLCAWSLLQGMGTEAFFGQGTRLTVV.

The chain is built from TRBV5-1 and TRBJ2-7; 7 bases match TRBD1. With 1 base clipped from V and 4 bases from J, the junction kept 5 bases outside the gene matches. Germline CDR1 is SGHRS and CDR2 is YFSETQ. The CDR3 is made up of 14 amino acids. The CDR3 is CASSLLPGGYEQYF. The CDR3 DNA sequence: TGCGCCAGCAGCTTGTTGCCAGGGGGATACGAGCAGTACTTC.

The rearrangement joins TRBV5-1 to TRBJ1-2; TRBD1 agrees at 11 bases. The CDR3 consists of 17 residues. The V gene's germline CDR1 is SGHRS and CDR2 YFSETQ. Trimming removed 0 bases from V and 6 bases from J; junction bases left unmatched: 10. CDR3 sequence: CASSLAPGQGGRNGYTF. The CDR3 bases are TGCGCCAGCAGCTTGGCCCCGGGACAGGGGGGTAGGAATGGCTACACCTTC.

The CDR3, as DNA: TGTGCCAGCAGCAATCCGGGACAGGCGTTTTACGAGCAGTACTTC. The encoded protein is CASSNPGQAFYEQYF. J is TRBJ2-7 and V is TRBV7-2; 8 nucleotides match TRBD1. The CDR3 has 15 amino acids. V shed 5 bases, J shed 4 bases, and the junction held 10 bases outside the gene matches. The germline gives CDR1 SGHTA, CDR2 FQGNSA.

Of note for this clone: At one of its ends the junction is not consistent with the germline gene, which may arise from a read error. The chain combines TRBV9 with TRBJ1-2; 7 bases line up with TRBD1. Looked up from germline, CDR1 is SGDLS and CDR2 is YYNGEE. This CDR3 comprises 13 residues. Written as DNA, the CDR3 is TGTGCCAGCAGTGTAGGGGGCTCGGATGGCTACACCTTC. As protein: CASSVGGSDGYTF. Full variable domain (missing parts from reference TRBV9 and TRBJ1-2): DSGVTQTPKHLITATGQRVTLRCSPRSGDLSVYWYQQSLDQGLQFLIQYYNGEERAKGNILERFSAQQFPDLHSELNLSSLELGDSALYFCASSVGGSDGYTFGSGTRLTVV.

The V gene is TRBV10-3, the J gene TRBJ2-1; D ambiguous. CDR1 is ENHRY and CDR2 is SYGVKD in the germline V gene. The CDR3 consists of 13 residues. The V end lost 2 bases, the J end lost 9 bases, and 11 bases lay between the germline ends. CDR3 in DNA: TGTGCCATCAGTGAGCAGGCCAACGCTGAGCAGTTCTTC. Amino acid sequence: CAISEQANAEQFF.

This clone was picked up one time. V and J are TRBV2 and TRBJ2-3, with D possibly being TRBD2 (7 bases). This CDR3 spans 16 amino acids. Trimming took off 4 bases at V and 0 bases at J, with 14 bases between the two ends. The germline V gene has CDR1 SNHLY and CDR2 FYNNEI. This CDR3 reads CASSGGGRVSTDTQYF. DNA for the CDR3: TGTGCCAGCAGTGGGGGGGGCAGGGTAAGCACAGATACGCAGTATTTT.

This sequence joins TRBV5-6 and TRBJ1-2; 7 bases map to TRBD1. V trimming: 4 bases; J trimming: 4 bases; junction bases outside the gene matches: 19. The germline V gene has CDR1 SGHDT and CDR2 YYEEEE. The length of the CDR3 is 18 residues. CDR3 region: CASSTLRLGQPFFYGYTF. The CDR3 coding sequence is TGTGCCAGCAGCACCCTAAGGTTGGGACAGCCTTTTTTCTATGGCTACACCTTC.

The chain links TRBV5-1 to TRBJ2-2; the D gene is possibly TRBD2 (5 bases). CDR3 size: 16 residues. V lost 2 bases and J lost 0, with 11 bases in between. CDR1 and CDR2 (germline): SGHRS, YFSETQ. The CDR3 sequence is CASSFPRSANTGELFF. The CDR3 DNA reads TGCGCCAGCAGCTTCCCCCGTAGCGCGAACACCGGGGAGCTGTTTTTT.